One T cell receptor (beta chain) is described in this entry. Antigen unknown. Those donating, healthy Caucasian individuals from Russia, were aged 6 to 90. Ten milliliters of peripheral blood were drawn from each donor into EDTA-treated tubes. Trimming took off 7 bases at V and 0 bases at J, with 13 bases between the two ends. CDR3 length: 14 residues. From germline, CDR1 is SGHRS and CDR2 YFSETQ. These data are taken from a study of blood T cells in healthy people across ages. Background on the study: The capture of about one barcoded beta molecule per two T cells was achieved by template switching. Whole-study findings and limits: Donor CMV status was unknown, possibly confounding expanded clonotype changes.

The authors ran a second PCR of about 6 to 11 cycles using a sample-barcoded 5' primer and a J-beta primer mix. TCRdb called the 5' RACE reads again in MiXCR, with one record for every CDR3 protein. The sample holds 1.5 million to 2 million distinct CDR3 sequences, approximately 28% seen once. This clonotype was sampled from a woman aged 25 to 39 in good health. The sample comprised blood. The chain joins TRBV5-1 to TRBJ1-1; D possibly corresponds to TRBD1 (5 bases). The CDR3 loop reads CASLLLTVNTEAFF. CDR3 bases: TGCGCCAGCTTGTTATTGACAGTGAACACTGAAGCTTTCTTT.